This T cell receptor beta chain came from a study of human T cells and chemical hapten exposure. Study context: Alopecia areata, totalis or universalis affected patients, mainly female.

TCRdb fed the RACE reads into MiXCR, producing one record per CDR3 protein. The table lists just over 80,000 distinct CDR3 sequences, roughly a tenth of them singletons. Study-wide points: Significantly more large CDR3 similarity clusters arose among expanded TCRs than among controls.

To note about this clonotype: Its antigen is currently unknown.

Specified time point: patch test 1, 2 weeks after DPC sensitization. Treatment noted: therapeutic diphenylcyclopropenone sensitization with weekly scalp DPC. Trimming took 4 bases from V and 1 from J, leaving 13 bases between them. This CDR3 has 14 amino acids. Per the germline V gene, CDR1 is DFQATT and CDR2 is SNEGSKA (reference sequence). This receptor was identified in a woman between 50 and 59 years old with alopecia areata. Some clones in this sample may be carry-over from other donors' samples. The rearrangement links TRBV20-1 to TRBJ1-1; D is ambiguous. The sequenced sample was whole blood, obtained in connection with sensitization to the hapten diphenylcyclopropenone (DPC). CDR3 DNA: TGCAGTGCTAACCGAGCGGGAGGGAACACTGAAGCTTTCTTT. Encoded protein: CSANRAGGNTEAFF.